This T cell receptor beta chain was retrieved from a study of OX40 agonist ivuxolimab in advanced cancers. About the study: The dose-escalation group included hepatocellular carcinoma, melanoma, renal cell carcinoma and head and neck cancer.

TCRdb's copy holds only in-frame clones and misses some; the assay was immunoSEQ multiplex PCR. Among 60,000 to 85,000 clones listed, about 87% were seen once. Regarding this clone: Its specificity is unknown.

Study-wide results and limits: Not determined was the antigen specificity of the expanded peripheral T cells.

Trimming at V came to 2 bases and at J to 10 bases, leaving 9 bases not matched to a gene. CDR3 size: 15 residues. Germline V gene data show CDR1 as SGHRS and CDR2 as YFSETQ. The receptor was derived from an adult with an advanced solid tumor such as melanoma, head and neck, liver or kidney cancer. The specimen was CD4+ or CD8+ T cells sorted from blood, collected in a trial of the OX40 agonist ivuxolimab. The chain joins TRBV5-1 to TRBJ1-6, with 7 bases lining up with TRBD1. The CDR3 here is CASSFDRANGSPLHF. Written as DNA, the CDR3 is TGCGCCAGCAGCTTCGACAGGGCGAATGGGTCACCCCTCCACTTT.